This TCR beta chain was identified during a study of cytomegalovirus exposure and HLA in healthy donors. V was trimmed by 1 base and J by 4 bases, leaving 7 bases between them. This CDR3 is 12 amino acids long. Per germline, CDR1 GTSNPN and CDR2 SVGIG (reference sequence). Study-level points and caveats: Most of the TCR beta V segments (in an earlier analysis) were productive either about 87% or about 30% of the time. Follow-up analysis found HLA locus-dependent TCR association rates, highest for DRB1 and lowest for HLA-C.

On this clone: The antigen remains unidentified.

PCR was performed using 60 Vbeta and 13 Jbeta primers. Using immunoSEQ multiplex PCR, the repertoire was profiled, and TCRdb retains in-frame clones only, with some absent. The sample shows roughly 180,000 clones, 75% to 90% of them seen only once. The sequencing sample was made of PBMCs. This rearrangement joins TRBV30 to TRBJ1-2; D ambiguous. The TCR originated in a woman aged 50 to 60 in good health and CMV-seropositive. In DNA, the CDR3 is TGTGCCTGGAGTGCCACAGCCTATGGCTACACCTTC. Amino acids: CAWSATAYGYTF.